Listed here is a single TCR beta chain. This record belongs to a study of OX40 agonist ivuxolimab in advanced cancers. The assay was immunoSEQ multiplex PCR, and TCRdb's table has in-frame clones only and misses some. This table has around 46,000 clones, roughly 90% appearing once. The germline V gene has CDR1 SGHRS and CDR2 YFSETQ. V gave up 4 bases and J gave up 5 bases, with 13 bases separating them. CDR3 length equals 13 residues. The rearrangement joins TRBV5-1 to TRBJ2-7; possibly TRBD1 for D (6 bases). The receptor was derived from an adult with an advanced solid tumor such as melanoma, head and neck, liver or kidney cancer. The sample in question was CD4+ or CD8+ T cells sorted from blood, obtained in a trial of the OX40 agonist ivuxolimab. Written as DNA, the CDR3 is TGCGCCAGCAGCATCGGACAGATAGACGAGCAGTACTTC. This translates into CASSIGQIDEQYF.